The 7 T cell receptor beta chains listed next were all sequenced from one sample in a study of spatial heterogeneity in lung cancer. One entry per CDR3 protein results from TCRdb running MiXCR on the 5' RACE reads. This sample has roughly 46,000 distinct CDR3 sequences, with about 10% found just once. Time point here: blood at routine non-recurrence follow-up after resection. The source was PBMCs, collected at follow-up. These receptors were taken from a male donor with early-stage non-small cell lung cancer.

The chain is built from TRBV7-9 and TRBJ2-1; D unresolved. The CDR3 is 13 residues long. In germline, CDR1 is SEHNR, CDR2 FQNEAQ (reference sequence). The V and J ends lost 0 bases and 5 bases respectively, with 5 bases between them. CDR3: CASSLAVHNEQFF. CDR3 nucleotide sequence: TGTGCCAGCAGCTTAGCAGTCCACAATGAGCAGTTCTTC. Together with reference TRBV7-9 and TRBJ2-1, the CDR3 gives the full variable domain: DTGVSQNPRHKITKRGQNVTFRCDPISEHNRLYWYRQTLGQGPEFLTYFQNEAQLEKSRLLSDRFSAERPKGSFSTLEIQRTEQGDSAMYLCASSLAVHNEQFFGPGTRLTVL.

A few counts support this clonotype. V is TRBV27 and J is TRBJ1-2, with D perhaps matching TRBD1 (6 bases). V lost 3 bases and J lost 2, with 10 bases in between. CDR3 length equals 14 residues. In germline, CDR1 is MNHEY, CDR2 SMNVEV (reference sequence). DNA for the CDR3: TGTGCCAGCAGTTTTCGGGGGCTGAACTATGGCTACACCTTC. Translating it yields CASSFRGLNYGYTF.

Only a few counts were recorded for this clonotype. DNA for the CDR3: TGTGCCAGCAGCCCAGGGGGGTTAGTAGATGAGCAGTTCTTC. Encoded protein: CASSPGGLVDEQFF. The V gene is TRBV7-2, the J gene TRBJ2-1, with D possibly matching TRBD1 (7 bases). Deletions cut 5 bases from V and 8 bases from J, with 16 bases between. CDR1 and CDR2 (germline): SGHTA, FQGNSA. The CDR3 consists of 14 residues.

This clonotype has ten or more counts. The J gene is TRBJ1-3, the V gene TRBV7-9; D unclear. Germline CDR1 and CDR2: SEHNR and FQNEAQ (reference sequence). The CDR3 is 20 amino acids. The V and J ends lost 3 bases and 2 bases respectively, with 26 bases between them. For the CDR3, the DNA is TGTGCCAGCAGCTTGAACATCAATCCCCAAGGACTGGAGGCTGGAAACACCATATATTTT. Protein sequence: CASSLNINPQGLEAGNTIYF.

The V call is TRBV7-2, the J call TRBJ2-3; D is possibly TRBD2 (6 bases). This CDR3 has 14 residues. Trimming left V 1 base short and J 3 bases short, with 8 bases between. CDR1 and CDR2 (germline): SGHTA, FQGNSA. The CDR3: CASSLVRGTDTQYF. CDR3 DNA: TGTGCCAGCAGCTTAGTGCGGGGTACAGATACGCAGTATTTT.

The rearrangement uses TRBV11-3 and TRBJ2-3; tentative D call: TRBD1 (5 bases). The CDR3 extends over 15 amino acids. V lost 5 bases and J 0 bases, leaving 12 bases between the germline ends. Germline lookup yields CDR1 SGHNT and CDR2 YENEEA. The CDR3 loop is CASSPGQLSTDTQYF. The CDR3 coding sequence is TGTGCCAGCAGCCCCGGACAACTTAGCACAGATACGCAGTATTTT. Together with reference TRBV11-3 and TRBJ2-3, the CDR3 gives the full variable domain: EAGVVQSPRYKIIEKKQPVAFWCNPISGHNTLYWYLQNLGQGPELLIRYENEEAVDDSQLPKDRFSAERLKGVDSTLKIQPAELGDSAVYLCASSPGQLSTDTQYFGPGTRLTVL.

This clonotype came up many times. This chain links TRBV5-1 with TRBJ1-1; 9 positions match TRBD1. The CDR3 spans 14 residues. Germline CDR1 SGHRS, CDR2 YFSETQ. V gave up 4 bases and J gave up 6 bases; unmatched junction bases: 7. The CDR3 DNA follows: TGCGCCAGCAGCGAAAGGACAGGGGAGTCTGAAGCTTTCTTT. This encodes CASSERTGESEAFF.